Presented here are 20 T cell receptor beta chains from one specimen sequenced in a study of shared clonotypes between healthy human individuals. Some clones are missing from TCRdb's copy, which holds only in-frame ones; the method was immunoSEQ multiplex PCR. The sample lists some 2,500,000 clones, about 90% occurring once. The specimen was naive CD4+ T cells from PBMCs. This sample's subset: CD45RA+ positively selected. The receptor source for this set is a man between 18 and 35 years old in good health. Some clones in this sample may be carry-over from other donors' samples.

The gene calls are TRBV9 and TRBJ1-2, with no clear D. Trimming took off 0 bases at V and 9 bases at J, with 18 bases between the two ends. CDR3 length: 15 residues. From germline, CDR1 is SGDLS and CDR2 YYNGEE. CDR3 bases: TGTGCCAGCAGCGTAGGTCCCCAGTCCCCTTATAGCTACACCTTC. Protein sequence: CASSVGPQSPYSYTF.

The V gene is TRBV19, the J gene TRBJ1-5; D is ambiguous. Deletions cut 10 bases from V and 2 bases from J, with 15 bases between. This CDR3 has 14 residues. CDR1 and CDR2 from the germline V gene are LNHDA and SQIVND (reference sequence). CDR3 loop: CATSYGVGNQPQHF. The CDR3, as DNA: TGTGCCACTTCTTACGGGGTCGGCAATCAGCCCCAGCATTTT.

This chain links TRBV9 with TRBJ2-4, with 7 bases fitting TRBD1. The CDR3 runs to 14 residues. Germline CDR1 and CDR2: SGDLS and YYNGEE. The junction had 5 bases not matched to a gene; V was cut back by 4 bases and J by 4 bases. This chain's CDR3 is CASSSGTAKNIQYF. In DNA form, the CDR3 reads TGTGCCAGCAGCTCGGGGACAGCAAAAAACATTCAGTACTTC.

The chain uses TRBV5-1 and TRBJ2-7; 9 nucleotides match TRBD1. CDR1 SGHRS and CDR2 YFSETQ come from the germline V gene. The V gene end was trimmed by 4 bases and the J gene end by 5 bases; junction bases not matched to a gene: 10. CDR3 length equals 15 residues. The DNA for the CDR3 is TGCGCCAGCAGCACTAGGACAGGGGCTTCTGACGAGCAGTACTTC. Its protein product is CASSTRTGASDEQYF.

The J gene is TRBJ1-1, the V gene TRBV4-3; D is perhaps TRBD1 (5 bases). Trimming left V 4 bases short and J 1 base short, with 16 bases between. Germline values: CDR1 LGHNA, CDR2 YSLEER. CDR3 length: 16 amino acids. The CDR3: CASSPRGLRRNTEAFF. Written as DNA, the CDR3 is TGCGCCAGCAGCCCGCGGGGGTTACGGAGGAACACTGAAGCTTTCTTT.

The genes are TRBV6-9 and TRBJ1-2; 9 bases line up with TRBD1. V lost 6 bases to trimming and J lost 6 bases; unmatched junction nucleotides: 5. From germline, CDR1 is MNHGY and CDR2 SVAAGI. This CDR3 is 13 amino acids long. CDR3 sequence (DNA): TGTGCCAGCAGCCTGCGGGACAGGGATGGCTACACCTTC. This gives the protein CASSLRDRDGYTF.

The chain links TRBV2 to TRBJ2-2; 11 bases map to TRBD2. Looked up from germline, CDR1 is SNHLY and CDR2 is FYNNEI. Unmatched junction bases numbered 11, after V lost 6 bases and J lost 5 bases. CDR3 length: 17 amino acids. Here the CDR3 DNA reads TGTGCCAGCAGCGCAGGACTAGCGGGCAGCGGGACCGGGGAGCTGTTTTTT. Residues: CASSAGLAGSGTGELFF.

The CDR3 bases are TGTGCCAGCTCATCGGGACTAGCGGGAAACACAGATACGCAGTATTTT. This encodes CASSSGLAGNTDTQYF. V and J are TRBV18 and TRBJ2-3, with 13 positions matching TRBD2. Germline CDR1 KGHSH, CDR2 LQKENI. The CDR3 covers 16 residues. Unmatched junction bases numbered 4, after V lost 5 bases and J lost 2 bases. Drawing the rest from reference TRBV18 and TRBJ2-3, the complete variable domain is NAGVMQNPRHLVRRRGQEARLRCSPMKGHSHVYWYRQLPEEGLKFMVYLQKENIIDESGMPKERFSAEFPKEGPSILRIQQVVRGDSAAYFCASSSGLAGNTDTQYFGPGTRLTVL.

V and J are TRBV7-8 and TRBJ2-3; 8 nucleotides align to TRBD1. Germline CDR1 is SGHVS and CDR2 is FQNEAQ. The V segment lost 2 bases and the J segment 6 bases; nucleotides outside the gene matches: 16. This CDR3 contains 18 residues. CDR3 bases: TGTGCCAGCAGCTTACTCCCGCCGGGACAGGACAGCGATGATACGCAGTATTTT. Protein: CASSLLPPGQDSDDTQYF.

The chain couples TRBV28 to TRBJ2-2; 10 nucleotides match TRBD2. Germline CDR1 reads MDHEN; CDR2 reads SYDVKM. The CDR3 is made up of 14 amino acids. J gave up 7 bases and V 10 bases, and 9 bases lay outside the gene matches. The CDR3: CATGGTSGIGELFF. CDR3 coding DNA: TGTGCCACCGGGGGAACTAGCGGGATCGGGGAGCTGTTTTTT.

As to this clone: Germline is not matched at one junction end, which may reflect a read error. The rearrangement links TRBV28 to TRBJ2-7; D might be TRBD2 (5 bases). The V gene's germline CDR1 is MDHEN and CDR2 SYDVKM. The CDR3 runs to 11 residues. The CDR3 DNA follows: TGTGCCACCGGGGATCCGAGAGAGCAGCACTTC. Its protein product is CATGDPREQHF. The whole variable domain, filled in from reference TRBV28 and TRBJ2-7, reads DVKVTQSSRYLVKRTGEKVFLECVQDMDHENMFWYRQDPGLGLRLIYFSYDVKMKEKGDIPEGYSVSREKKERFSLILESASTNQTSMYLCATGDPREQHFGPGTRLTVT.

The chain is built from TRBV6-5 and TRBJ2-1; 8 nucleotides line up with TRBD2. CDR3 length: 15 residues. The germline CDR1 and CDR2 sequences are MNHEY and SVGAGI. Unmatched junction bases numbered 8, after V lost 6 bases and J lost 4 bases. The DNA for the CDR3 is TGTGCCAGCAGCCGCACTAGCGGACCGTACAATGAGCAGTTCTTC. Its translation: CASSRTSGPYNEQFF.

The chain carries TRBV30 and TRBJ1-2; no reliable D call. The CDR3 contains 11 residues. V lost 2 bases to trimming and J lost 9 bases, with 10 bases between them. The germline gives CDR1 GTSNPN, CDR2 SVGIG (reference sequence). CDR3 loop: CAWSLHQRYTF. In DNA, the CDR3 is TGTGCCTGGAGTCTACATCAGCGCTACACCTTC.

The V call is TRBV15, the J call TRBJ2-1, with 11 bases aligning to TRBD2. Unmatched junction bases numbered 10, after V lost 1 base and J lost 8 bases. CDR1 is LNHNV and CDR2 is YYDKDF in the germline V gene (reference sequence). The CDR3 sequence is 17 residues long. In DNA, the CDR3 is TGTGCCACCAGCAGAGGTCTTACTAGCGGGAGCGACGATGAGCAGTTCTTC. It codes for CATSRGLTSGSDDEQFF. Complete variable domain (other parts from reference TRBV15 and TRBJ2-1): DAMVIQNPRYQVTQFGKPVTLSCSQTLNHNVMYWYQQKSSQAPKLLFHYYDKDFNNEADTPDNFQSRRPNTSFCFLDIRSPGLGDTAMYLCATSRGLTSGSDDEQFFGPGTRLTVL.

V usage is TRBV6-1 and J usage is TRBJ1-5; 9 bases agree with TRBD1. V gave up 6 bases and J gave up 7 bases; unmatched junction bases: 4. CDR1 and CDR2 from the germline V gene are MNHNS and SASEGT. There are 13 residues in the CDR3. The CDR3 coding sequence is TGTGCCAGCAGACAGGGGGCTTGGCAGCCCCAGCATTTT. It yields the protein CASRQGAWQPQHF.

The chain employs TRBV11-2 and TRBJ1-3; D not certain. CDR3 length: 14 amino acids. CDR1 is SGHAT and CDR2 is FQNNGV in the germline V gene. V was shortened by 4 bases and J by 3 bases, with 10 bases between the two germline ends. The chain's CDR3 is CASSSGLIGNTIYF. The CDR3 nucleotides are TGTGCCAGCAGCTCGGGATTAATTGGAAACACCATATATTTT.

V and J are TRBV7-3 and TRBJ1-1, with TRBD1 matching 8 bases. The CDR3 covers 15 residues. Per germline, CDR1 SGHTA and CDR2 FQGTGA. With V trimmed by 2 bases and J by 1 base, 3 bases remained unmatched. The CDR3 DNA follows: TGTGCCAGCAGCTTATTAACAGGGGGGAACACTGAAGCTTTCTTT. This encodes CASSLLTGGNTEAFF. Using reference TRBV7-3 and TRBJ1-1 for the parts outside the CDR3, the full variable domain is GAGVSQTPSNKVTEKGKYVELRCDPISGHTALYWYRQSLGQGPEFLIYFQGTGAADDSGLPNDRFFAVRPEGSVSTLKIQRTERGDSAVYLCASSLLTGGNTEAFFGQGTRLTVV.

This rearrangement joins TRBV2 to TRBJ2-1; 8 bases are shared with TRBD2. This CDR3 comprises 17 residues. V lost 4 bases, J lost 5 bases, and 13 bases stayed unmatched. Germline V gives CDR1 SNHLY, CDR2 FYNNEI. CDR3 DNA: TGTGCCAGCAGTGCCTCCCTTGTAGCGGGGATAGACAATGAGCAGTTCTTC. This translates into CASSASLVAGIDNEQFF.

The chain joins TRBV7-3 to TRBJ2-1; D is uncertain. CDR1 is SGHTA, CDR2 FQGTGA, per germline. The V end lost 2 bases, the J end lost 2 bases, and 13 bases lay between the germline ends. CDR3 length: 16 amino acids. CDR3: CASSLDGPEAYNEQFF. CDR3 sequence (DNA): TGTGCCAGCAGCTTAGACGGGCCTGAAGCCTACAATGAGCAGTTCTTC.

DNA of the CDR3: TGTGCCAGCAGCTTAGCGCTCCCTAACTATGGCTACACCTTC. Protein product: CASSLALPNYGYTF. The chain joins TRBV7-8 to TRBJ1-2; D remains unclear. With 0 bases removed from V and 0 bases from J, the gap between germline ends came to 5 bases. From germline, CDR1 is SGHVS and CDR2 FQNEAQ. The CDR3 totals 14 residues.